A selection of T cell receptor beta chains follows, all from one sample in a study of beta chain features in type 1 diabetes. Assay used: immunoSEQ multiplex PCR; TCRdb lists only in-frame clones, some missing. The data hold 140,000 or so clones, with 7% to 10% observed a single time. Specimen: central memory CD4+ T cells from blood. These receptor sequences come from a young man in good health. Each CDR3 is given with its conserved first and last residue. The order of the fields is V gene, clone size, D gene, J gene, CDR3 DNA, CDR3 protein. A D gene is named only where the DNA matches it firmly. A row's size may be missing; if present it is once, few, many or a size class.

V gene: TRBV9; clone size: few; D gene: TRBD1; J gene: TRBJ2-7; CDR3 DNA: TGTGCCAGCAGCGTGAGGACAGGGGGCGAGTACGAGCAGTACTTC; CDR3 protein: CASSVRTGGEYEQYF
V gene: TRBV4-1; clone size: few; D gene: .; J gene: TRBJ1-3; CDR3 DNA: TGCGCCAGTTCCGGAGCTCTCCCGTTGGGAAACACCATATATTTT; CDR3 protein: CASSGALPLGNTIYF
V gene: TRBV15; clone size: .; D gene: .; J gene: TRBJ2-1; CDR3 DNA: TGTGCCACCAGCAGCAGTGGTTGGTACGCCAATGAGCAGTTCTTC; CDR3 protein: CATSSSGWYANEQFF
V gene: TRBV6-5; clone size: few; D gene: .; J gene: TRBJ2-7; CDR3 DNA: TGTGCCAGCAGTGAAGCGTACGAGCAGTACTTC; CDR3 protein: CASSEAYEQYF
V gene: TRBV29-1; clone size: few; D gene: .; J gene: TRBJ2-7; CDR3 DNA: TGCAGCGTTGCTCCGCTGAGCAACTACGAGCAGTACTTC; CDR3 protein: CSVAPLSNYEQYF
V gene: TRBV15; clone size: .; D gene: TRBD1; J gene: TRBJ2-5; CDR3 DNA: TGTGCCACCAGCAGAGGAGGACAGGGGGCGCGGGAGACCCAGTACTTC; CDR3 protein: CATSRGGQGARETQYF
V gene: TRBV11-2; clone size: few; D gene: .; J gene: TRBJ1-5; CDR3 DNA: TGTGCCAGCAGCTTAGGTTCGGGGGGCTCTCAGCCCCAGCATTTT; CDR3 protein: CASSLGSGGSQPQHF
V gene: TRBV29-1; clone size: many; D gene: .; J gene: TRBJ1-5; CDR3 DNA: TGCAGCGTTGAGGAGGGGGGGGAGCAGCCCCAGCATTTT; CDR3 protein: CSVEEGGEQPQHF
V gene: TRBV7-2; clone size: few; D gene: TRBD1; J gene: TRBJ2-6; CDR3 DNA: TGTGCCAGCAGCCAAGGACAGGGGATGTCCGGGGCCAACGTCCTGACTTTC; CDR3 protein: CASSQGQGMSGANVLTF
V gene: TRBV9; clone size: .; D gene: .; J gene: TRBJ2-3; CDR3 DNA: TGTGCCAGCAGCGTCAAAGCCCGCACAGATACGCAGTATTTT; CDR3 protein: CASSVKARTDTQYF
V gene: TRBV9; clone size: .; D gene: .; J gene: TRBJ2-2; CDR3 DNA: TGTGCCAGCAGCCCCGACACCGGGGAGCTGTTTTTT; CDR3 protein: CASSPDTGELFF
V gene: TRBV5-4; clone size: .; D gene: TRBD1; J gene: TRBJ2-7; CDR3 DNA: TGTGCCAGCAGCTTTGACAGGGGCGGGGAGCAGTACTTC; CDR3 protein: CASSFDRGGEQYF
V gene: TRBV9; clone size: .; D gene: .; J gene: TRBJ2-7; CDR3 DNA: TGTGCCAGCAGCGTGGGGGCTAGCGGAGCCTACGAGCAGTACTTC; CDR3 protein: CASSVGASGAYEQYF
V gene: TRBV7-2; clone size: .; D gene: TRBD1; J gene: TRBJ1-5; CDR3 DNA: TGTGCCAGCAGCCCAGGGACAGGTCTTAATCAGCCCCAGCATTTT; CDR3 protein: CASSPGTGLNQPQHF
V gene: TRBV5-6; clone size: few; D gene: TRBD1; J gene: TRBJ2-7; CDR3 DNA: TGTGCCAGCAGCTCCGGGACAGGGGGCTCCTACGAGCAGTACTTC; CDR3 protein: CASSSGTGGSYEQYF
V gene: TRBV7-8; clone size: .; D gene: .; J gene: TRBJ2-3; CDR3 DNA: TGTGCCAGCAGCTTAAAAAGAGGATTTAGCACAGATACGCAGTATTTT; CDR3 protein: CASSLKRGFSTDTQYF
V gene: TRBV2; clone size: few; D gene: TRBD2; J gene: TRBJ2-7; CDR3 DNA: TGTGCCAGCAGCCCTAAGCGGGGGGGCTACGAGCAGTACTTC; CDR3 protein: CASSPKRGGYEQYF
V gene: TRBV20-1; clone size: few; D gene: .; J gene: TRBJ2-1; CDR3 DNA: TGCAGTGCTATCGGTAGTGAGCAGTTCTTC; CDR3 protein: CSAIGSEQFF
V gene: TRBV29-1; clone size: many; D gene: .; J gene: TRBJ1-2; CDR3 DNA: TGCAGCGTTCTGTGGTCGGGTGGCTACACCTTC; CDR3 protein: CSVLWSGGYTF
V gene: TRBV6-5; clone size: .; D gene: TRBD1; J gene: TRBJ1-4; CDR3 DNA: TGTGCCAGCAGGACACAGGGGATTAGTGAAAAACTGTTTTTT; CDR3 protein: CASRTQGISEKLFF
V gene: TRBV29-1; clone size: few; D gene: .; J gene: TRBJ2-3; CDR3 DNA: TGCAGCGTTGATAACTTAGCGGCTAGCACAGATACGCAGTATTTT; CDR3 protein: CSVDNLAASTDTQYF
V gene: TRBV2; clone size: .; D gene: TRBD1; J gene: TRBJ1-1; CDR3 DNA: TGTGCCAGCATTGGGACAGTAAACACTGAAGCTTTCTTT; CDR3 protein: CASIGTVNTEAFF
V gene: TRBV20-1; clone size: few; D gene: TRBD1; J gene: TRBJ2-1; CDR3 DNA: TGCAGTGCTATATCGACAGGGGTCAAGTTCTTC; CDR3 protein: CSAISTGVKFF
V gene: TRBV11-1; clone size: few; D gene: .; J gene: TRBJ2-5; CDR3 DNA: TGTGCCAGCAGCTTCCGGGAAAGAGAGACCCAGTACTTC; CDR3 protein: CASSFRERETQYF
V gene: TRBV19; clone size: .; D gene: .; J gene: TRBJ1-5; CDR3 DNA: TGTGCCAGTAGTATGGGGCGTCAGCCCCAGCATTTT; CDR3 protein: CASSMGRQPQHF
V gene: TRBV19; clone size: .; D gene: TRBD1; J gene: TRBJ1-5; CDR3 DNA: TGTGCCACCGGAACAGGGGAACGCAATCAGCCCCAGCATTTT; CDR3 protein: CATGTGERNQPQHF
V gene: TRBV7-9; clone size: .; D gene: .; J gene: TRBJ2-2; CDR3 DNA: TGTGCCAGCCAAAGTGGCCATTTTTGGACCGGGGAGCTGTTTTTT; CDR3 protein: CASQSGHFWTGELFF
V gene: TRBV27; clone size: .; D gene: TRBD2; J gene: TRBJ2-1; CDR3 DNA: TGTGCCAGCCGGGGGCGCGGGGGGAAATACAATGAGCAGTTCTTC; CDR3 protein: CASRGRGGKYNEQFF
V gene: TRBV18; clone size: .; D gene: TRBD1; J gene: TRBJ2-5; CDR3 DNA: TGTGCCAGCTCACCCAGGGGACAGAGGATACAAGAGACCCAGTACTTC; CDR3 protein: CASSPRGQRIQETQYF
V gene: TRBV6-1; clone size: .; D gene: .; J gene: TRBJ2-6; CDR3 DNA: TGTGCCAGCAGTGTAGATGGGGCCAACGTCCTGACTTTC; CDR3 protein: CASSVDGANVLTF
V gene: TRBV11-2; clone size: few; D gene: TRBD2; J gene: TRBJ2-3; CDR3 DNA: TGTGCCAGCAGCTCGCGGGGGGGCGAAGATACGCAGTATTTT; CDR3 protein: CASSSRGGEDTQYF
V gene: TRBV11-2; clone size: .; D gene: TRBD1; J gene: TRBJ2-1; CDR3 DNA: TGTGCCAGCAGCTTAGCGAGACAGGGGAGCAATGAGCAGTTCTTC; CDR3 protein: CASSLARQGSNEQFF
V gene: TRBV9; clone size: many; D gene: .; J gene: TRBJ2-6; CDR3 DNA: TGTGCCAGCAGCGTGGCCGGGGCCAACGTCCTGACTTTC; CDR3 protein: CASSVAGANVLTF
V gene: TRBV4-2; clone size: .; D gene: TRBD1; J gene: TRBJ1-2; CDR3 DNA: TGTGCCAGCAGCCAAGAGTGGGACAGGGGGCCCTATGGCTACACCTTC; CDR3 protein: CASSQEWDRGPYGYTF
V gene: TRBV14; clone size: few; D gene: .; J gene: TRBJ2-1; CDR3 DNA: TGTGCCAGCAGCCAGGGGCCCATCCCCCCGTTCTTC; CDR3 protein: CASSQGPIPPFF
V gene: TRBV18; clone size: few; D gene: .; J gene: TRBJ1-5; CDR3 DNA: TGTGCCAGCTCACCCACAGGTCCCCTCAATCAGCCCCAGCATTTT; CDR3 protein: CASSPTGPLNQPQHF